This entry lists 11 T cell receptor beta chains sequenced from one sample in a study of shared clonotypes between healthy human individuals. Here immunoSEQ multiplex PCR was the method, and the copy in TCRdb shows in-frame clones only, minus some. The data show 1,500,000 or so clones, about 98.5% seen once. Sequencing was carried out using naive CD4+ T cells sorted from blood. Subset reported: CD45RA+ positively selected. The receptors were gathered from a young man in good health.

The chain's CDR3 is CASSLSEGLYYGYTF. The CDR3 DNA reads TGTGCCAGCAGTTTAAGTGAAGGGCTTTACTATGGCTACACCTTC. This chain connects TRBV28 to TRBJ1-2, with unresolved D. The CDR3 spans 15 residues. In germline, CDR1 is MDHEN, CDR2 SYDVKM. The V end was cut by 2 bases, the J end by 3 bases, with 13 bases between.

On this clone itself: The sample has other DNA sequences that encode this CDR3 too. J is TRBJ2-1 and V is TRBV5-1, with 8 bases lining up with TRBD2. Germline V gene lookup returns CDR1 SGHRS and CDR2 YFSETQ. J lost 0 bases, V lost 1 base, and 3 bases had no gene match. CDR3 length equals 16 residues. The CDR3 loop is CASSLTSGSSYNEQFF. In DNA form, the CDR3 reads TGCGCCAGCAGCTTGACCAGCGGGAGCTCCTACAATGAGCAGTTCTTC.

This chain joins TRBV6-5 and TRBJ2-7; possible D gene TRBD1, 6 bases. Trimming took 0 bases from V and 0 from J, leaving 9 bases between them. CDR1 is MNHEY and CDR2 is SVGAGI in the germline V gene. This CDR3 spans 15 amino acids. CDR3 loop: CASSYSGGTSYEQYF. The CDR3 DNA is TGTGCCAGCAGTTACTCAGGGGGAACCTCCTACGAGCAGTACTTC.

This clone was seen a single time. CDR3 DNA sequence: TGTGCCAGCACGCAGAACGGGGGGAGCACAGATACGCAGTATTTT. It yields the protein CASTQNGGSTDTQYF. V usage is TRBV6-5 and J usage is TRBJ2-3, with TRBD2 matching over 7 bases. Germline lookup yields CDR1 MNHEY and CDR2 SVGAGI. The J segment lost 0 bases and the V segment lost 7 bases, leaving 7 bases of the junction unmatched. This CDR3 spans 15 amino acids.

This sequence joins TRBV7-9 and TRBJ2-1, with D unresolved. The V gene lost 1 base and the J gene lost 5 bases, with 12 bases spanning the gap. The CDR3 runs to 15 residues. Germline V gives CDR1 SEHNR, CDR2 FQNEAQ (reference sequence). The CDR3 bases are TGTGCCAGCAGCTTAGTGGAACTACCCCACAATGAGCAGTTCTTC. Residues: CASSLVELPHNEQFF.

This clone was seen once. The chain links TRBV5-6 to TRBJ2-1; D possibly corresponds to TRBD2 (6 bases). In germline, CDR1 is SGHDT, CDR2 YYEEEE. V was trimmed by 6 bases and J by 1 base, leaving 14 bases between them. The CDR3 length is 15 residues. Here the CDR3 DNA reads TGTGCCAGCACGTTCGGGACTTCTTCCTACAATGAGCAGTTCTTC. It yields the protein CASTFGTSSYNEQFF. Full variable domain (rest looked up from reference TRBV5-6 and TRBJ2-1): DAGVTQSPTHLIKTRGQQVTLRCSPKSGHDTVSWYQQALGQGPQFIFQYYEEEERQRGNFPDRFSGHQFPNYSSELNVNALLLGDSALYLCASTFGTSSYNEQFFGPGTRLTVL.

As to this clone: A junction boundary mismatches the germline segment, possibly from a read error. This sequence joins TRBV7-2 and TRBJ2-1, with 13 bases matching TRBD2. Germline V CDR1 and CDR2: SGHTA, FQGNSA. CDR3 length equals 13 residues. The CDR3 sequence is CASSLGLAGGRVF. The CDR3 DNA reads as TGTGCCAGCAGCTTAGGACTAGCGGGAGGCCGGGTCTTC. The complete variable domain, with remaining parts taken from reference TRBV7-2 and TRBJ2-1, reads GAGVSQSPSNKVTEKGKDVELRCDPISGHTALYWYRQSLGQGLEFLIYFQGNSAPDKSGLPSDRFSAERTGGSVSTLTIQRTQQEDSAVYLCASSLGLAGGRVFGPGTRLTVL.

The rearrangement joins TRBV27 to TRBJ1-5; TRBD1 aligns across 7 bases. Trimming cost V 5 bases and J 0 bases; bases outside gene matches: 13. Germline-derived CDR1 and CDR2 are MNHEY and SMNVEV (reference sequence). CDR3 size: 18 residues. The CDR3 DNA is TGTGCCAGCAGTAGAAACGCTCCCGGGACAGATAGCAATCAGCCCCAGCATTTT. Its protein product is CASSRNAPGTDSNQPQHF.

DNA of the CDR3: TGTGCCAGCAGTTTAAGGGGACAGGGGTTACTTGAGCAGTTCTTC. Its translation: CASSLRGQGLLEQFF. This chain uses TRBV27 with TRBJ2-1; 10 positions match TRBD1. Germline values: CDR1 MNHEY, CDR2 SMNVEV (reference sequence). V trimming: 2 bases; J trimming: 9 bases; junction bases outside the gene matches: 7. The length of the CDR3 is 15 residues.

This chain links TRBV28 with TRBJ1-5; D gene unclear. V shed 6 bases and J shed 6 bases, with 9 bases lying between them. CDR1 is MDHEN and CDR2 is SYDVKM in the germline V gene. This CDR3 comprises 12 residues. CDR3 residues: CASRIRTQPQHF. In DNA, the CDR3 is TGTGCCAGCAGGATCCGGACTCAGCCCCAGCATTTT.

V is TRBV6-5 and J is TRBJ2-7, with unresolved D. There are 13 residues in the CDR3. The V gene's germline CDR1 is MNHEY and CDR2 SVGAGI. V was pared by 6 bases and J by 2 bases, with 11 bases between. The chain's CDR3 is CASRQPRTYEQYF. DNA for the CDR3: TGTGCCAGCAGGCAACCCAGGACCTACGAGCAGTACTTC.